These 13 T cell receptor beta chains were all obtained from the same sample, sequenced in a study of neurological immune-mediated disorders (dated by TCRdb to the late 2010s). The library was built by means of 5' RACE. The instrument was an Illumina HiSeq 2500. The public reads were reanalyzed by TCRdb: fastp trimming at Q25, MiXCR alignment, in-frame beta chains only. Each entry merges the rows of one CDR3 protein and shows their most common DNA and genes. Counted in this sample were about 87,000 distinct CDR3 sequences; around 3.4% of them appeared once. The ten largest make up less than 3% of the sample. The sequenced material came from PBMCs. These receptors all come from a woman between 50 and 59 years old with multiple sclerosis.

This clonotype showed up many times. The CDR3 loop reads CSVNRGLRDTQYF. In DNA form, the CDR3 reads TGCAGCGTTAACAGGGGGCTGAGGGATACGCAGTATTTT. V and J are TRBV29-1 and TRBJ2-3; TRBD1 matches at 9 bases. Trimming removed 5 bases from V and 6 bases from J; junction bases left unmatched: 6. This CDR3 spans 13 amino acids. Germline lookup yields CDR1 SQVTM and CDR2 ANQGSEA.

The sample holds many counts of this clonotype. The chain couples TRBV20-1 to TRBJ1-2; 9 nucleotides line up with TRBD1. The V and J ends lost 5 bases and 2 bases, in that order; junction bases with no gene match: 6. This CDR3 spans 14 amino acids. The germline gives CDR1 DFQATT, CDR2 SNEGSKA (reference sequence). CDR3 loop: CSASGTGNNYGYTF. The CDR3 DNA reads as TGCAGTGCTTCCGGGACAGGGAACAACTATGGCTACACCTTC.

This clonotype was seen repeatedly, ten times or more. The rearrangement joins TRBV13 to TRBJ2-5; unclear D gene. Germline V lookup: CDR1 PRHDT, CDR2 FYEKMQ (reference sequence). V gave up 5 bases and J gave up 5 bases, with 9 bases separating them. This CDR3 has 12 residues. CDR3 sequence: CASSLHRETQYF. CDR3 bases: TGTGCCAGCAGCCTCCATAGGGAGACCCAGTACTTC.

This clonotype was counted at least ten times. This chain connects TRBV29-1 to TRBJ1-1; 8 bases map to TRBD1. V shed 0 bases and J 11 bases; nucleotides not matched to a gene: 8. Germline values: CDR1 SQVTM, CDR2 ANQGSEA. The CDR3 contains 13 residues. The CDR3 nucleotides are TGCAGCGTTGAAGATCGTGGACAGGGAGGGGCTTTCTTT. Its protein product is CSVEDRGQGGAFF.

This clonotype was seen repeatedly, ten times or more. Written as DNA, the CDR3 is TGTGCCAGCAGCTCAGACAGGGGCGCCCCGGGTTGGCAGCCCCAGCATTTT. Translation: CASSSDRGAPGWQPQHF. The V gene is TRBV7-9, the J gene TRBJ1-5; TRBD1 agrees at 8 bases. This CDR3 has 17 amino acids. Trimming cost V 4 bases and J 7 bases; bases outside gene matches: 15. Germline CDR1 reads SEHNR; CDR2 reads FQNEAQ (reference sequence). The whole variable domain, remainder taken from reference TRBV7-9 and TRBJ1-5, is DTGVSQNPRHKITKRGQNVTFRCDPISEHNRLYWYRQTLGQGPEFLTYFQNEAQLEKSRLLSDRFSAERPKGSFSTLEIQRTEQGDSAMYLCASSSDRGAPGWQPQHFGDGTRLSIL.

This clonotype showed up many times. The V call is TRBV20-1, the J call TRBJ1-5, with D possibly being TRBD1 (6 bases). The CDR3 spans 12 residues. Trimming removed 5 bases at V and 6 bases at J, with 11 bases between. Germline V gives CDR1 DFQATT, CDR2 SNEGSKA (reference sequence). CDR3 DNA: TGCAGTGCTTTGACAGGAGGTCAGCCCCAGCATTTT. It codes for CSALTGGQPQHF.

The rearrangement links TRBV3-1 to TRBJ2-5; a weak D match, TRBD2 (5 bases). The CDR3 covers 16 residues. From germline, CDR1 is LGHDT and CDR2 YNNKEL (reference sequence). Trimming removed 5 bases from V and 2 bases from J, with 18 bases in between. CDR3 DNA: TGTGCCAGCAGCTCCCGAGGGCAAGTCGTACAAGAGACCCAGTACTTC. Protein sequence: CASSSRGQVVQETQYF.

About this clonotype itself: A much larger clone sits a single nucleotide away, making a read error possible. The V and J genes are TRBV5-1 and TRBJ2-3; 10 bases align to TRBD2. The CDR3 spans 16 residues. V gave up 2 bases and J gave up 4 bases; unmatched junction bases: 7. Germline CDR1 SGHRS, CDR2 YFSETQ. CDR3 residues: CASSFGLAGDPDTQYF. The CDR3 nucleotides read TGCGCCAGCAGCTTTGGGCTAGCGGGGGACCCAGATACGCAGTATTTT.

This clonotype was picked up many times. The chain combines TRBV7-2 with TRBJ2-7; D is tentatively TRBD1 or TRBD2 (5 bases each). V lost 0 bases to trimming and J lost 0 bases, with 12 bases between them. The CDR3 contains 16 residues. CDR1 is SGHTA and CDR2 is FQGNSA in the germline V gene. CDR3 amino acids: CASSLARGLVSYEQYF. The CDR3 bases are TGTGCCAGCAGCTTAGCGAGGGGATTGGTCTCCTACGAGCAGTACTTC.

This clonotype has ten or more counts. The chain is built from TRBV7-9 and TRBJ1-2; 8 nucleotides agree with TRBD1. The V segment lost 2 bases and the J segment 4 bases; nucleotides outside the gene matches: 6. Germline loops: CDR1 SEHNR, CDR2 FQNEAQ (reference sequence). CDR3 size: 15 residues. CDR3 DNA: TGTGCCAGCAGCTTACAGGGGGCGCAACCCTATGGCTACACCTTC. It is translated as CASSLQGAQPYGYTF.

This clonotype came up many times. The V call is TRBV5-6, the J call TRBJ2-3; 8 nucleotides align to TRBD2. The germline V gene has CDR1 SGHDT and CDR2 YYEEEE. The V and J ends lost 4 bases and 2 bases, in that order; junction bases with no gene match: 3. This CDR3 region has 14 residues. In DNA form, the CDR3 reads TGTGCCAGCAGCCTGGGACTAGTCACAGATACGCAGTATTTT. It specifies CASSLGLVTDTQYF.

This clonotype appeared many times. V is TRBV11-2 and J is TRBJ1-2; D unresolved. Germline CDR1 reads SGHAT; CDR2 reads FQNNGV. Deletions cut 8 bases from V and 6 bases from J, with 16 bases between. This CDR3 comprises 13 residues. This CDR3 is CASSSLQGNGYTF. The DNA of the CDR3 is TGTGCCAGCTCCAGTCTCCAAGGCAATGGCTACACCTTC.

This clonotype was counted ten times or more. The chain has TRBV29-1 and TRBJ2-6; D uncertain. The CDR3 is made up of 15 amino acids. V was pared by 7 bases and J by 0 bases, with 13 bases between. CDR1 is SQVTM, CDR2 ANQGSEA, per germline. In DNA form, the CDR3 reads TGCAGCGCTTCGGACGCATACTCTGGGGCCAACGTCCTGACTTTC. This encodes CSASDAYSGANVLTF.